These 15 T cell receptor beta chains came from one sample sequenced in a study of cytomegalovirus exposure and HLA in healthy donors. Repertoires were generated with immunoSEQ multiplex PCR, while TCRdb's copy carries only in-frame clones and drops some. The data contain about 160,000 clones, around 85% of them singletons. The sequenced sample was PBMCs. Receptor source: a woman in her twenties or thirties in good health and CMV-seronegative.

In its sample, this clone was seen a few times. The chain couples TRBV11-2 to TRBJ2-7; D may be TRBD2 (6 bases). V was clipped by 2 bases and J by 3 bases, with 14 bases between them. Germline V lookup: CDR1 SGHAT, CDR2 FQNNGV. CDR3 length equals 15 residues. The CDR3 reads CASSLITSSIYEQYF. In nucleotides, the CDR3 is TGTGCCAGCAGCTTAATAACTAGCTCCATCTACGAGCAGTACTTC.

Only a few counts were recorded for this clone. The J gene is TRBJ2-1, the V gene TRBV27; no clear D gene. Trimming cost V 6 bases and J 5 bases, with 11 bases left between them. The germline gives CDR1 MNHEY, CDR2 SMNVEV (reference sequence). This CDR3 comprises 13 residues. The CDR3 DNA reads TGTGCCAGCAGCCACGAACTCAACAATGAGCAGTTCTTC. Translated, it gives CASSHELNNEQFF.

The J gene is TRBJ1-2, the V gene TRBV7-2, with D perhaps TRBD1 (6 bases). Trimming stripped 5 bases from V and 4 bases from J, with 26 bases between. The CDR3 runs 18 residues. Germline assignment: CDR1 SGHTA and CDR2 FQGNSA. CDR3 in DNA: TGTGCCAGCAGCACTACCGGCGCGGCGGGGGGCCTCATCTATGGCTACACCTTC. It specifies CASSTTGAAGGLIYGYTF.

The chain links TRBV5-6 to TRBJ2-1; D gene ambiguous. The CDR3 covers 13 residues. CDR1 and CDR2 (germline): SGHDT, YYEEEE. V was cut by 3 bases and J by 9 bases, with 13 bases left in between. The CDR3 here is CASSWEGLPEQFF. In DNA form, the CDR3 reads TGTGCCAGCAGCTGGGAAGGGCTGCCTGAGCAGTTCTTC.

There are a few counts of this clone. The J gene is TRBJ1-1, the V gene TRBV19; maybe TRBD1 (5 bases). Trimming took off 6 bases at V and 2 bases at J, with 13 bases between the two ends. The CDR3 is 14 residues long. Germline V lookup: CDR1 LNHDA, CDR2 SQIVND (reference sequence). CDR3 protein: CASRLGQDNTEAFF. The CDR3, as DNA: TGTGCCAGTAGGCTAGGACAAGACAACACTGAAGCTTTCTTT.

This chain's CDR3 is CASSRTGGNQPQHF. CDR3 DNA sequence: TGTGCCAGCAGCCGGACAGGGGGAAATCAGCCCCAGCATTTT. V is TRBV7-9 and J is TRBJ1-5; TRBD1 matches 10 bases. V shed 5 bases and J 4 bases; nucleotides not matched to a gene: 2. This CDR3 comprises 14 residues. The germline V gene has CDR1 SEHNR and CDR2 FQNEAQ (reference sequence).

The chain uses TRBV25-1 and TRBJ1-2, with D perhaps matching TRBD1 (6 bases). V lost 4 bases and J 2 bases, leaving 14 bases between the germline ends. The CDR3 consists of 15 residues. The germline V gene has CDR1 MGHDK and CDR2 SYGVNS. The CDR3 is CASSADRERNYGYTF. DNA of the CDR3: TGTGCCAGCAGTGCGGACAGAGAAAGGAACTATGGCTACACCTTC.

This chain joins TRBV2 and TRBJ1-1; no definite D call. Germline V gene data show CDR1 as SNHLY and CDR2 as FYNNEI. The V end was cut by 3 bases, the J end by 5 bases, with 19 bases between. The length of the CDR3 is 16 residues. The CDR3 nucleotides are TGTGCCAGCAGTGATAGCGGAGTAGTACGAGGGACTGAAGCTTTCTTT. Translating gives CASSDSGVVRGTEAFF.

This chain's CDR3 is CASSPRGARLVYEQYF. CDR3 nucleotides: TGTGCCAGCAGTCCCCGTGGAGCCCGTCTTGTCTACGAGCAGTACTTC. The chain has TRBV27 and TRBJ2-7; no clear D. The V end lost 5 bases, the J end lost 3 bases, and 20 bases lay between the germline ends. The germline CDR1 and CDR2 sequences are MNHEY and SMNVEV (reference sequence). This CDR3 contains 16 residues.

The chain is built from TRBV7-9 and TRBJ2-1; 11 bases match TRBD2. Germline V gives CDR1 SEHNR, CDR2 FQNEAQ (reference sequence). Germline trimming cut 3 bases from V and 0 bases from J; bases unmatched to any gene: 7. The CDR3 is 18 amino acids. DNA for the CDR3: TGTGCCAGCAGCTTCACAGCGGGACTAGCGGACTCCTACAATGAGCAGTTCTTC. This gives the protein CASSFTAGLADSYNEQFF.

The rearrangement uses TRBV5-1 and TRBJ2-1, with TRBD2 matching 9 bases. The CDR3 totals 18 residues. V lost 3 bases and J lost 5; bases outside the gene matches: 15. Germline CDR1 and CDR2: SGHRS and YFSETQ. The CDR3 bases are TGCGCCAGCAGCTCCCAACCCCGGCCTAGCGGGACAGACAATGAGCAGTTCTTC. This sequence encodes CASSSQPRPSGTDNEQFF.

The CDR3 region has the DNA TGCAGCGTTGCGCCAGACAACTATGGCTACACCTTC. Translating gives CSVAPDNYGYTF. The chain links TRBV29-1 to TRBJ1-2; the D is unclear. The CDR3 has 12 amino acids. Trimming removed 4 bases at V and 2 bases at J, with 8 bases between. The V gene's germline CDR1 is SQVTM and CDR2 ANQGSEA.

This sequence joins TRBV5-1 and TRBJ1-1; D ambiguous. The germline V and J ends were trimmed by 3 bases and 1 base, with 4 bases remaining between them. This CDR3 is 12 amino acids long. Germline V lookup: CDR1 SGHRS, CDR2 YFSETQ. The CDR3 DNA sequence: TGCGCCAGCAGCTGGGGGAACACTGAAGCTTTCTTT. Encoded protein: CASSWGNTEAFF.

The chain links TRBV4-1 to TRBJ2-3; D not certain. Trimming took off 0 bases at V and 3 bases at J, with 10 bases between the two ends. Germline V CDR1 and CDR2: MGHRA, YSYEKL. This CDR3 region has 15 residues. CDR3 residues: CASSQESLPTDTQYF. The DNA of the CDR3 is TGCGCCAGCAGCCAAGAAAGTCTTCCGACAGATACGCAGTATTTT.

V gene TRBV13 combines with J gene TRBJ1-6; D unresolved. The CDR3 totals 13 residues. Germline V gene lookup returns CDR1 PRHDT and CDR2 FYEKMQ (reference sequence). Trimming cost V 5 bases and J 4 bases, with 6 bases left between them. As DNA, the CDR3 is TGTGCCAGCAGCCGGGGTTATAATTCACCCCTCCACTTT. Amino acids: CASSRGYNSPLHF. Variable domain in full (rest from reference TRBV13 and TRBJ1-6): AAGVIQSPRHLIKEKRETATLKCYPIPRHDTVYWYQQGPGQDPQFLISFYEKMQSDKGSIPDRFSAQQFSDYHSELNMSSLELGDSALYFCASSRGYNSPLHFGNGTRLTVT.